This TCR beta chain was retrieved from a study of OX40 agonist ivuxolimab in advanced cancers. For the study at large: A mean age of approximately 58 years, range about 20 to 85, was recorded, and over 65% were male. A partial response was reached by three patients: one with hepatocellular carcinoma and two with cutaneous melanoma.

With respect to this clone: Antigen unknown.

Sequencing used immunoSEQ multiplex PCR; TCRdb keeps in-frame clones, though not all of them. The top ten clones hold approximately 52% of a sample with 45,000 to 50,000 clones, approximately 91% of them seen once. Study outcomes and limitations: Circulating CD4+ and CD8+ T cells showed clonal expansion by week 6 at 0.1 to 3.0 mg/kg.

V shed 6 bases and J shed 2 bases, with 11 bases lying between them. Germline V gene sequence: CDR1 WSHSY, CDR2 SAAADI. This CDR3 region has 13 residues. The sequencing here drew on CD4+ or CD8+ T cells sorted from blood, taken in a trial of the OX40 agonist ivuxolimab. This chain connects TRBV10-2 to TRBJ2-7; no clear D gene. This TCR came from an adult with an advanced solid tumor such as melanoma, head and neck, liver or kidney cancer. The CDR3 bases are TGCGCCAGCAGGGCCGACGGTGCCTACGAGCAGTACTTC. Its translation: CASRADGAYEQYF.